Listed below are T cell receptor beta chains from one sample, sequenced in a study of long-term antiretroviral therapy in people with HIV. Data came from immunoSEQ multiplex PCR; TCRdb stores just in-frame clones and leaves some out. The data contain more than 20,000 clones, roughly four fifths of them singletons. The sample here was unsorted PBMCs, taken 0.5 years before starting antiretroviral therapy. The source of these receptors is a man aged 35-49 years with HIV. Both conserved end residues are part of each CDR3. The D gene is left open where the match is weak. A row's size may be missing; if present it is once, few, many or a size class.

J: TRBJ2-5; size: .; D: .; V: TRBV5-1; CDR3: CASSNAAGRETQYF; DNA: TGCGCCAGCAGCAATGCGGCAGGGAGGGAGACCCAGTACTTC
J: TRBJ2-5; size: .; D: .; V: TRBV2; CDR3: CASSVNGYLQETQYF; DNA: TGTGCCAGCAGTGTGAACGGTTACTTACAAGAGACCCAGTACTTC
J: TRBJ2-7; size: .; D: .; V: TRBV27; CDR3: CASSPQASLYEQYF; DNA: TGTGCCAGCAGTCCTCAGGCGTCCTTATACGAGCAGTACTTC
J: TRBJ2-1; size: .; D: .; V: TRBV15; CDR3: CATSRDRDHEQFF; DNA: TGTGCCACCAGCAGAGACAGGGACCATGAGCAGTTCTTC
J: TRBJ1-1; size: once; D: TRBD1; V: TRBV11-2; CDR3: CASSGGTGGPSGAEAFF; DNA: TGTGCCAGCAGCGGAGGGACAGGGGGCCCCTCCGGGGCTGAAGCTTTCTTT
J: TRBJ1-2; size: once; D: TRBD1; V: TRBV7-2; CDR3: CASSSRDRASYGYTF; DNA: TGTGCCAGCAGCTCCCGGGACAGAGCCTCCTATGGCTACACCTTC
J: TRBJ2-5; size: medium-sized; D: .; V: TRBV7-9; CDR3: CASRQGGDEGTQYF; DNA: TGTGCCAGCAGACAGGGGGGGGACGAGGGGACCCAGTACTTC
J: TRBJ1-3; size: .; D: .; V: TRBV7-3; CDR3: CASSSTGGPGGTIYF; DNA: TGTGCCAGCAGCTCCACCGGGGGCCCGGGGGGCACCATATATTTT
J: TRBJ1-6; size: .; D: .; V: TRBV13; CDR3: CASSLDSNSPLHF; DNA: TGTGCCAGCAGCTTGGACAGTAATTCACCCCTCCACTTT
J: TRBJ2-7; size: .; D: TRBD1; V: TRBV19; CDR3: CASSTSGTVPYEQYF; DNA: TGTGCCAGTAGTACCTCCGGGACAGTACCTTACGAGCAGTACTTC
J: TRBJ1-6; size: .; D: .; V: TRBV6-6; CDR3: CASSLDLTNSPLHF; DNA: TGTGCCAGCAGTCTCGACCTCACCAATTCACCCCTCCACTTT
J: TRBJ2-2; size: .; D: .; V: TRBV5-1; CDR3: CASSLVSGDDTGELFF; DNA: TGCGCCAGCAGCTTGGTATCAGGGGATGATACCGGGGAGCTGTTTTTT
J: TRBJ2-1; size: once; D: .; V: TRBV11-3; CDR3: CASSDRWNNNEQFF; DNA: TGTGCCAGCAGTGATCGGTGGAACAACAATGAGCAGTTCTTC
J: TRBJ1-1; size: .; D: .; V: TRBV11-2; CDR3: CASSLVRTEAFF; DNA: TGTGCCAGCAGCTTAGTCAGGACTGAAGCTTTCTTT
J: TRBJ1-1; size: .; D: .; V: TRBV5-6; CDR3: CASSLDRWAEAFF; DNA: TGTGCCAGCAGCTTGGACAGGTGGGCTGAAGCTTTCTTT
J: TRBJ1-5; size: few; D: .; V: TRBV7-2; CDR3: CASSAGGTSSPQHF; DNA: TGTGCCAGCAGCGCAGGAGGGACCTCTAGCCCCCAGCATTTT
J: TRBJ1-2; size: medium-sized; D: .; V: TRBV5-1; CDR3: CASRLVQLDYGYTF; DNA: TGCGCCAGCCGCCTGGTTCAACTGGACTATGGCTACACCTTC
J: TRBJ1-1; size: .; D: TRBD1; V: TRBV6-1; CDR3: CASRSRDSYTEAFF; DNA: TGTGCCAGCAGGAGCCGGGACAGTTACACTGAAGCTTTCTTT
J: TRBJ1-5; size: .; D: TRBD1; V: TRBV18; CDR3: CASSLGTGSYQPQHF; DNA: TGTGCCAGCTCACTTGGGACAGGGAGCTATCAGCCCCAGCATTTT
J: TRBJ2-7; size: .; D: .; V: TRBV5-6; CDR3: CASSLADQTGIHEQYF; DNA: TGTGCCAGCAGCCTTGCTGACCAGACAGGAATCCACGAGCAGTACTTC
J: TRBJ2-5; size: .; D: TRBD1; V: TRBV2; CDR3: CASTDRGQGETQYF; DNA: TGTGCCAGCACGGACAGGGGGCAGGGAGAGACCCAGTACTTC
J: TRBJ1-5; size: few; D: .; V: TRBV15; CDR3: CATSRDSNTGSGNQPQHF; DNA: TGTGCCACCAGCAGAGATTCAAACACAGGGTCGGGAAATCAGCCCCAGCATTTT
J: TRBJ1-5; size: .; D: TRBD1; V: TRBV7-8; CDR3: CASSRDSPNQPQHF; DNA: TGTGCCAGCAGCCGGGACAGTCCCAATCAGCCCCAGCATTTT
J: TRBJ2-3; size: .; D: .; V: TRBV27; CDR3: CASSLQTPTDTQYF; DNA: TGTGCCAGCAGTTTACAGACACCCACAGATACGCAGTATTTT
J: TRBJ2-3; size: medium-sized; D: .; V: TRBV19; CDR3: CASSIVGVAGTQYF; DNA: TGTGCCAGTAGTATAGTCGGGGTCGCAGGTACGCAGTATTTT
J: TRBJ2-3; size: .; D: .; V: TRBV27; CDR3: CASRLLGADTQYF; DNA: TGTGCCAGCAGACTTCTAGGAGCAGATACGCAGTATTTT
J: TRBJ1-2; size: .; D: .; V: TRBV2; CDR3: CASSEPGGLGYGYTF; DNA: TGTGCCAGCAGTGAACCTGGGGGGCTTGGCTATGGCTACACCTTC
J: TRBJ2-3; size: .; D: .; V: TRBV6-1; CDR3: CASRATSPEDTQYF; DNA: TGTGCCAGCAGGGCCACTAGCCCGGAGGATACGCAGTATTTT
J: TRBJ2-3; size: .; D: .; V: TRBV2; CDR3: CASSEGLFIGTDTQYF; DNA: TGTGCCAGCAGTGAAGGGCTATTCATTGGCACAGATACGCAGTATTTT
J: TRBJ1-6; size: .; D: .; V: TRBV27; CDR3: CASSPETGLGVNSPLHF; DNA: TGTGCCAGCAGTCCGGAGACAGGTCTGGGGGTTAATTCACCCCTCCACTTT
J: TRBJ1-4; size: .; D: .; V: TRBV19; CDR3: CASSIRQTNEKLFF; DNA: TGTGCCAGTAGTATACGACAGACTAATGAAAAACTGTTTTTT
J: TRBJ1-2; size: .; D: TRBD1; V: TRBV2; CDR3: CASSYGQGGGYTF; DNA: TGTGCCAGCAGTTACGGACAGGGTGGTGGCTACACCTTC
J: TRBJ2-2; size: .; D: .; V: TRBV11-3; CDR3: CASRRGTGELFF; DNA: TGTGCCAGCAGGCGAGGGACCGGGGAGCTGTTTTTT
J: TRBJ1-6; size: .; D: .; V: TRBV30; CDR3: CAWSAGRSPLHF; DNA: TGTGCCTGGAGTGCAGGGAGATCACCCCTCCACTTT
J: TRBJ1-5; size: .; D: TRBD1; V: TRBV6-6; CDR3: CASSPGQGPNQPQHF; DNA: TGTGCCAGCAGCCCGGGACAGGGACCCAATCAGCCCCAGCATTTT
J: TRBJ2-1; size: .; D: .; V: TRBV2; CDR3: CASNGGSSYNEQFF; DNA: TGTGCCAGCAACGGAGGTAGCTCCTACAATGAGCAGTTCTTC
J: TRBJ2-5; size: .; D: .; V: TRBV11-3; CDR3: CASSSGLDETQYF; DNA: TGTGCCAGCAGCTCGGGACTTGACGAGACCCAGTACTTC